These 21 T cell receptor beta chains share one sample of origin, sequenced in a study of response to subunit inactivated influenza vaccine (dated by TCRdb to 2016 to 2018). Library preparation was by RT-PCR. The sequencer was an Illumina HiSeq 2500. Using fastp at Q25 and MiXCR, TCRdb reprocessed the public reads and kept productive beta chains. Rows are combined by CDR3 protein, so each entry shows the most common genes and DNA. The sample has roughly 550,000 distinct CDR3 sequences on record, approximately 22% of them singletons. The ten largest clones represent around 2.8% of the sample. This same sample was also part of a study on T cells expressing NK-cell markers. The second source states: TCR beta cDNA libraries were prepared using 5'RACE template switching, which introduced a universal primer site and unique molecular identifiers.

The material sequenced was CD4+ T cells sorted from PBMCs, taken roughly 13 days after vaccination. All receptors come from a man aged 45-65 years who received an inactivated influenza vaccine. Donor details come from another sample of the same person, matched by shared clones.

This rearrangement joins TRBV5-1 to TRBJ1-2, with unresolved D. V was pared by 1 base and J by 4 bases, with 14 bases between. The CDR3 is made up of 15 amino acids. The germline gives CDR1 SGHRS, CDR2 YFSETQ. CDR3 loop: CASSLNSEGSYGYTF. DNA for the CDR3: TGCGCCAGCAGCTTGAACTCCGAAGGGTCCTATGGCTACACCTTC.

This clonotype was counted between two and nine times. The chain uses TRBV7-2 and TRBJ2-5; 11 bases align to TRBD2. With V trimmed by 7 bases and J by 2 bases, 3 bases remained unmatched. Germline V gene lookup returns CDR1 SGHTA and CDR2 FQGNSA. The CDR3 consists of 14 residues. CDR3 in amino acids: CASKPSGGQETQYF. The DNA of the CDR3 is TGTGCCAGCAAACCTAGCGGGGGGCAAGAGACCCAGTACTTC.

The genes are TRBV19 and TRBJ1-1; TRBD1 aligns across 7 bases. The CDR3 runs to 14 residues. V was pared by 7 bases and J by 0 bases, with 5 bases of the junction left unmatched. Germline V gene sequence: CDR1 LNHDA, CDR2 SQIVND (reference sequence). The DNA for the CDR3 is TGTGCCAGTACGGGACAGCTAATGAACACTGAAGCTTTCTTT. Encoded protein: CASTGQLMNTEAFF.

This CDR3 reads CSVETGSYGYTF. The DNA of the CDR3 is TGCAGCGTTGAGACAGGGAGCTATGGCTACACCTTC. This rearrangement joins TRBV29-1 to TRBJ1-2, with 7 bases that match TRBD1. This CDR3 is built from 12 residues. Germline trimming cut 3 bases from V and 4 bases from J; bases unmatched to any gene: 2. Germline loops: CDR1 SQVTM, CDR2 ANQGSEA.

This clonotype was counted only a few times. This chain joins TRBV6-1 and TRBJ2-7, with D possibly TRBD1 on 5 matching bases. V was pared by 5 bases and J by 2 bases, with 22 bases between. Looked up from germline, CDR1 is MNHNS and CDR2 is SASEGT. The CDR3 is 17 residues long. The CDR3 DNA follows: TGTGCCAGCAGTCGCTACCAAAGTCAGGGTCTTACCTACGAGCAGTACTTC. This sequence encodes CASSRYQSQGLTYEQYF.

This clonotype came up a few times. The V gene is TRBV20-1, the J gene TRBJ1-1; D gene unclear. V lost 0 bases, J lost 0 bases, and 2 bases lay in between. CDR1 and CDR2 (germline): DFQATT, SNEGSKA (reference sequence). This CDR3 region has 12 residues. CDR3 sequence (DNA): TGCAGTGCTAGAGATGTGAACACTGAAGCTTTCTTT. Encoded protein: CSARDVNTEAFF.

This clonotype was observed a handful of times. This sequence joins TRBV10-3 and TRBJ2-7; 10 bases align to TRBD1. In germline, CDR1 is ENHRY, CDR2 SYGVKD. The J segment lost 5 bases and the V segment lost 3 bases, leaving 10 bases of the junction unmatched. The CDR3 has 16 residues. CDR3 DNA sequence: TGTGCCATCAGTGACCCACCGGGACAGGGGTCTAACGAGCAGTACTTC. It translates to CAISDPPGQGSNEQYF.

This clonotype occurred once. CDR3 residues: CAISEPAKDWAGELFF. Here the CDR3 DNA reads TGTGCCATCAGTGAGCCAGCCAAAGACTGGGCCGGGGAGCTGTTTTTT. The J gene is TRBJ2-2, the V gene TRBV10-3; D not resolved. Per germline, CDR1 ENHRY and CDR2 SYGVKD. The CDR3 is 16 amino acids. V was shortened by 2 bases and J by 6 bases, with 16 bases between the two germline ends.

V and J are TRBV9 and TRBJ2-5, with 8 bases identical to TRBD2. The V segment lost 0 bases and the J segment 5 bases; nucleotides outside the gene matches: 6. The CDR3 covers 15 residues. Germline loops: CDR1 SGDLS, CDR2 YYNGEE. CDR3 nucleotide sequence: TGTGCCAGCAGCGTAGGGGTAGCGGGGCGGGAGACCCAGTACTTC. Amino acid sequence: CASSVGVAGRETQYF.

This clonotype was seen more than once but under ten times. CDR3 in amino acids: CASSLVFGTGELFF. The CDR3 coding sequence is TGCGCCAGCAGCTTGGTTTTCGGTACTGGGGAGCTGTTTTTT. The V and J genes are TRBV5-1 and TRBJ2-2; D remains unclear. Germline V CDR1 and CDR2: SGHRS, YFSETQ. The ends were cut back, 0 bases at V and 8 bases at J, with 11 bases in the middle. The CDR3 is made up of 14 amino acids.

This chain's CDR3 is CASSQNRVDGYTF. The CDR3, as DNA: TGTGCCAGCAGCCAGAACAGGGTGGATGGCTACACCTTC. V gene TRBV4-2 combines with J gene TRBJ1-2; TRBD1 might be the D (6 bases). Germline V gene sequence: CDR1 LGHNA, CDR2 YNFKEQ. The CDR3 runs 13 residues. V was shortened by 3 bases and J by 6 bases, with 11 bases between the two germline ends.

This clonotype came up a few times. The CDR3 coding sequence is TGTGCCATCAGTGACTCCGGGACATTAGATGAAAAACTGTTTTTT. It yields the protein CAISDSGTLDEKLFF. V gene TRBV10-3 combines with J gene TRBJ1-4; perhaps TRBD1 as D (6 bases). Germline V gene lookup returns CDR1 ENHRY and CDR2 SYGVKD. The V end was cut by 3 bases, the J end by 6 bases, with 14 bases between. This CDR3 has 15 residues.

This clonotype occurred a few times. The chain recombines TRBV10-3 with TRBJ2-1, with D possibly being TRBD2 (5 bases). The CDR3 spans 15 residues. CDR1 ENHRY and CDR2 SYGVKD come from the germline V gene. V was shortened by 4 bases and J by 5 bases, with 15 bases between the two germline ends. The chain's CDR3 is CAISASKRNNNEQFF. In nucleotides, the CDR3 is TGTGCCATCAGTGCTTCCAAGCGGAATAACAATGAGCAGTTCTTC.

This rearrangement joins TRBV5-1 to TRBJ1-1; D is uncertain. V lost 2 bases and J 3 bases, leaving 8 bases between the germline ends. Germline V lookup: CDR1 SGHRS, CDR2 YFSETQ. This CDR3 comprises 13 residues. The CDR3: CASSFRDDTEAFF. CDR3 bases: TGCGCCAGCAGCTTCAGAGATGACACTGAAGCTTTCTTT.

In its sample, this clonotype was seen a few times. The chain recombines TRBV7-2 with TRBJ2-1; D uncertain. Germline CDR1 and CDR2: SGHTA and FQGNSA. The CDR3 totals 13 residues. Trimming removed 5 bases at V and 5 bases at J, with 10 bases between. CDR3 sequence reads: CASSKTTDNEQFF. CDR3 coding DNA: TGTGCCAGCAGCAAAACCACAGACAATGAGCAGTTCTTC. Looking up the rest from reference TRBV7-2 and TRBJ2-1 gives the full variable domain: GAGVSQSPSNKVTEKGKDVELRCDPISGHTALYWYRQSLGQGLEFLIYFQGNSAPDKSGLPSDRFSAERTGGSVSTLTIQRTQQEDSAVYLCASSKTTDNEQFFGPGTRLTVL.

This rearrangement joins TRBV20-1 to TRBJ1-1; D ambiguous. There are 12 residues in the CDR3. Trimming pared 5 bases from V and 0 bases from J, leaving 7 bases between. The V gene's germline CDR1 is DFQATT and CDR2 SNEGSKA (reference sequence). CDR3 DNA: TGCAGTGCTTTACGGTTGAACACTGAAGCTTTCTTT. It encodes CSALRLNTEAFF.

This clonotype was counted only a few times. The CDR3 region has the DNA TGCAGTGCTAGTCCGGCGGGGGCCTCAGATACGCAGTATTTT. Residues: CSASPAGASDTQYF. The chain joins TRBV20-1 to TRBJ2-3; tentatively, D is TRBD2 (7 bases). The V gene lost 3 bases and the J gene lost 4 bases, with 14 bases spanning the gap. The CDR3 runs to 14 residues. Germline CDR1 DFQATT, CDR2 SNEGSKA (reference sequence).

The genes are TRBV7-2 and TRBJ1-1; 8 positions agree with TRBD1. With V trimmed by 5 bases and J by 4 bases, 6 bases remained unmatched. The CDR3 has 14 amino acids. Germline V lookup: CDR1 SGHTA, CDR2 FQGNSA. The CDR3: CASSQQGVGTEAFF. DNA of the CDR3: TGTGCCAGCAGCCAACAGGGGGTTGGCACTGAAGCTTTCTTT.

The V and J genes are TRBV28 and TRBJ2-4; 10 bases map to TRBD1. The germline V gene has CDR1 MDHEN and CDR2 SYDVKM. The CDR3 is 16 residues long. V gave up 6 bases and J gave up 7 bases; unmatched junction bases: 12. The CDR3 loop is CASSVQIRDRGNIQYF. The DNA of the CDR3 is TGTGCCAGCAGCGTCCAAATCCGGGACAGGGGTAACATTCAGTACTTC.

In its sample, this clonotype was seen a few times. This chain links TRBV5-1 with TRBJ2-7, with 7 bases identical to TRBD1. V lost 2 bases to trimming and J lost 6 bases; unmatched junction nucleotides: 2. CDR3 length: 12 amino acids. Germline assignment: CDR1 SGHRS and CDR2 YFSETQ. The DNA for the CDR3 is TGCGCCAGCAGCTTTGACAGGGTCGAGCAGTACTTC. Its protein product is CASSFDRVEQYF.

The CDR3 nucleotides are TGCAGTGCTACCAAGCTAGCGGGAAGCACAGATACGCAGTATTTT. This codes for CSATKLAGSTDTQYF. This chain links TRBV20-1 with TRBJ2-3, with 9 bases aligning to TRBD2. J gave up 0 bases and V 4 bases, and 5 bases lay outside the gene matches. CDR1 and CDR2 (germline): DFQATT, SNEGSKA (reference sequence). The CDR3 has 15 amino acids.